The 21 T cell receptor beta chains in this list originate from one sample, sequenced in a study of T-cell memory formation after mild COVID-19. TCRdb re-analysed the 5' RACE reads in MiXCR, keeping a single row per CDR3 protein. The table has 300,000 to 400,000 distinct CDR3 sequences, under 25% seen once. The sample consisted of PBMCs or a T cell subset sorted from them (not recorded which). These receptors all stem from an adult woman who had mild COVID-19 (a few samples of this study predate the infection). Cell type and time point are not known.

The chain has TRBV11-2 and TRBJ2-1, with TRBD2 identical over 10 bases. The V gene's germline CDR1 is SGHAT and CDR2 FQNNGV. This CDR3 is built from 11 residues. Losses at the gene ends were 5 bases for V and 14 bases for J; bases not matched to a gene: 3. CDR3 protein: CASSPGLAEFF. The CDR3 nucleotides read TGTGCCAGCAGCCCCGGACTAGCGGAGTTCTTC.

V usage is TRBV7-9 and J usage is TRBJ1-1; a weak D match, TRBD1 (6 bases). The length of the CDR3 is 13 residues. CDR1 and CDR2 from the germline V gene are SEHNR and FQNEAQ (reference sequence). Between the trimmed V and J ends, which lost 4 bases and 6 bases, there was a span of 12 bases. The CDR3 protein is CASSWGAVAEAFF. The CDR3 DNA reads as TGTGCCAGCAGCTGGGGGGCTGTTGCTGAAGCTTTCTTT.

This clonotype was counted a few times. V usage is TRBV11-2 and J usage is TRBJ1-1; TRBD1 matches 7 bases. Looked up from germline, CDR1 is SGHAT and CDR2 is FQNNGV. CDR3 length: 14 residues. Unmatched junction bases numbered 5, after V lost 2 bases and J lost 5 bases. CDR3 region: CASSLSRGRTEAFF. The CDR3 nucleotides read TGTGCCAGCAGCTTAAGCAGGGGGAGGACTGAAGCTTTCTTT. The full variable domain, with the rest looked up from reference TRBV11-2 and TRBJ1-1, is EAGVAQSPRYKIIEKRQSVAFWCNPISGHATLYWYQQILGQGPKLLIQFQNNGVVDDSQLPKDRFSAERLKGVDSTLKIQPAKLEDSAVYLCASSLSRGRTEAFFGQGTRLTVV.

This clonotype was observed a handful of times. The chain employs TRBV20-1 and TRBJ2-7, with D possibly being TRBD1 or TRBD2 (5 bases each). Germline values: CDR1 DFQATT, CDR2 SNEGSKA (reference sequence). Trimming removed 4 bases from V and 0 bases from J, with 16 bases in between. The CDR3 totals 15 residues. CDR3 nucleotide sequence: TGCAGTGCTAAAGGAAGGGGACCGAGCTCCTACGAGCAGTACTTC. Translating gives CSAKGRGPSSYEQYF.

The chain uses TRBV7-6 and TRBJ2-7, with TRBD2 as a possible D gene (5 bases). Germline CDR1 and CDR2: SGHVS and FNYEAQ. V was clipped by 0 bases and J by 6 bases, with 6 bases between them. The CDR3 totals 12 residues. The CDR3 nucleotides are TGTGCCAGCAGCTTAGCGGGAGCCGAGCAGTACTTC. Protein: CASSLAGAEQYF.

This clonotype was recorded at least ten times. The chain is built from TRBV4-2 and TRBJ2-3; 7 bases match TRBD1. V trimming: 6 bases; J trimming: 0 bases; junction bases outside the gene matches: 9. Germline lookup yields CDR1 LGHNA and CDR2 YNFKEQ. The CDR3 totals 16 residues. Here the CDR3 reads CASSSKGALSTDTQYF. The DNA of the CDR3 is TGTGCCAGCAGTTCGAAGGGGGCCCTAAGCACAGATACGCAGTATTTT.

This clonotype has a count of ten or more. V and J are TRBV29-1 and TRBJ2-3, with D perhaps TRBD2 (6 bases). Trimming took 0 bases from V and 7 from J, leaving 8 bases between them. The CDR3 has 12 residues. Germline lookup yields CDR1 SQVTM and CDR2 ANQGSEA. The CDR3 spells CSVEDGTYTQYF. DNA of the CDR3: TGCAGCGTTGAAGACGGGACTTATACGCAGTATTTT.

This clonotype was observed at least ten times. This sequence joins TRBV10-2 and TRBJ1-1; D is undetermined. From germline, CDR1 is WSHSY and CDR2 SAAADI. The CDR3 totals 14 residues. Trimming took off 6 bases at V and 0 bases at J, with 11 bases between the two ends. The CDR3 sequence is CASSRISMNTEAFF. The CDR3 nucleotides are TGCGCCAGCAGCAGGATTTCCATGAACACTGAAGCTTTCTTT.

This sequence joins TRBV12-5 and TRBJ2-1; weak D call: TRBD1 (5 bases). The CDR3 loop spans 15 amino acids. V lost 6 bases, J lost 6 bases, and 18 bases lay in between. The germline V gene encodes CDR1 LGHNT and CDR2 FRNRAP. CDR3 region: CASGQSGKVSNEQFF. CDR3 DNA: TGTGCTAGTGGCCAATCAGGGAAGGTATCCAATGAGCAGTTCTTC.

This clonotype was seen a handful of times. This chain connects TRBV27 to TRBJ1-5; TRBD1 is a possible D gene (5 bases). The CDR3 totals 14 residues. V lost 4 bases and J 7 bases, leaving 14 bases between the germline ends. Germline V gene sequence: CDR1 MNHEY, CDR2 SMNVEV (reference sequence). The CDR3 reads CASSSQAGTQPQHF. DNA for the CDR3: TGTGCCAGCAGTTCACAGGCCGGGACCCAGCCCCAGCATTTT.

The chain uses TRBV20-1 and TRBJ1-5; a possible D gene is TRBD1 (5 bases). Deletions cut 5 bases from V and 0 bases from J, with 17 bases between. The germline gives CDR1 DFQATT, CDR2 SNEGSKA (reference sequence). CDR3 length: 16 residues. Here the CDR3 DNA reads TGCAGTGCTGTCCGGGACGGAACTTATAGCAATCAGCCCCAGCATTTT. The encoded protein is CSAVRDGTYSNQPQHF.

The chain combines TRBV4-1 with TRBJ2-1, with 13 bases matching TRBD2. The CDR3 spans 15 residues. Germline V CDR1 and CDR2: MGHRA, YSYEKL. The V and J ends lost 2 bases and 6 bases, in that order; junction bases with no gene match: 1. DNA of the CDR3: TGCGCCAGCAGCCAAACTAGCGGGGGGGCCAATGAGCAGTTCTTC. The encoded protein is CASSQTSGGANEQFF.

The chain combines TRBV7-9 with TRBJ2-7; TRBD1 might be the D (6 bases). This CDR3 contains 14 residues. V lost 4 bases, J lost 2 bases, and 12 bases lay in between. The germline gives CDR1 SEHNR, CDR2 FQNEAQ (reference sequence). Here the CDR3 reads CASSYRDKAYEQYF. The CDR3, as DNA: TGTGCCAGCAGCTACCGGGACAAAGCCTACGAGCAGTACTTC.

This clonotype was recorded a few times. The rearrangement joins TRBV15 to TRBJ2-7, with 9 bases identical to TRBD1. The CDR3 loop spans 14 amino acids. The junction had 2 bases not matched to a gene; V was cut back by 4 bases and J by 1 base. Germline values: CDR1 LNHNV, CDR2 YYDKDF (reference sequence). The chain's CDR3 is CATSKTGGSYEQYF. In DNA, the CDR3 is TGTGCCACCAGCAAGACAGGGGGTTCCTACGAGCAGTACTTC.

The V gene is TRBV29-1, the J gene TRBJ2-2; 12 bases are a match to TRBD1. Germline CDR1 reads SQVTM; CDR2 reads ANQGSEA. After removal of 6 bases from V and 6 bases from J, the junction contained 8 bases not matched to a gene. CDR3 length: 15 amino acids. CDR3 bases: TGCAGCGTCGGGGAGGGACAGGGGGCTTCCGGGGAGCTGTTTTTT. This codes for CSVGEGQGASGELFF.

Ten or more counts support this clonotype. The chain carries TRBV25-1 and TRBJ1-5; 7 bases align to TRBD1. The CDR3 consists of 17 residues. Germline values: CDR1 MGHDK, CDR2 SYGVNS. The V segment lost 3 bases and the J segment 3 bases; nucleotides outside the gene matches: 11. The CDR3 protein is CASSDSTDREFNQPQHF. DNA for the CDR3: TGTGCCAGCAGTGATTCCACCGACAGGGAGTTCAATCAGCCCCAGCATTTT.

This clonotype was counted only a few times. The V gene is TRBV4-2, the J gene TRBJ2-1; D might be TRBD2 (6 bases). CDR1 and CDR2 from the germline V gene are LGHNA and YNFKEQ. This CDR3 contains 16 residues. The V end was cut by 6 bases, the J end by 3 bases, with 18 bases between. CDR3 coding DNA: TGTGCCAGCAGTTTGGGGGGAGGACCCTACTACAATGAGCAGTTCTTC. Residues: CASSLGGGPYYNEQFF.

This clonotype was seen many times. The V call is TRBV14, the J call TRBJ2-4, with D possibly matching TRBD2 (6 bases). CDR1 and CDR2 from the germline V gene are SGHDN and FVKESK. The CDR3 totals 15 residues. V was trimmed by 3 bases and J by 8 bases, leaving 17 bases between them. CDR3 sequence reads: CASSHNEDYGDIQYF. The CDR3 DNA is TGTGCCAGCAGCCACAACGAGGACTATGGGGACATTCAGTACTTC.

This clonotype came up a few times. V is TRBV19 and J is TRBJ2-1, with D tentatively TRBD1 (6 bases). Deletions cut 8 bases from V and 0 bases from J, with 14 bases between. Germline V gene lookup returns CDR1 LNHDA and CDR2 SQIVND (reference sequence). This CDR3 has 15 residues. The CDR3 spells CASVTGTNSYNEQFF. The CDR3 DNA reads TGTGCCAGTGTTACCGGGACAAACTCCTACAATGAGCAGTTCTTC.

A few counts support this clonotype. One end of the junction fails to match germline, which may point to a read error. The CDR3 spells CASSSGTSLSF. In DNA form, the CDR3 reads TGTGCCAGCAGCTCCGGGACCTCCTTGAGCTTC. V gene TRBV7-9 combines with J gene TRBJ2-1; either TRBD1 or TRBD2 may supply D (5 bases each). The length of the CDR3 is 11 residues. Germline assignment: CDR1 SEHNR and CDR2 FQNEAQ (reference sequence).

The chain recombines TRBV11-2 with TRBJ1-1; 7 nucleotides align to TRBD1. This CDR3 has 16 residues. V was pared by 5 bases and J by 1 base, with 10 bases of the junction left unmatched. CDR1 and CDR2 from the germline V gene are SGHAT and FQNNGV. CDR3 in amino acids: CASSAPNRGKNTEAFF. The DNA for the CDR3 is TGTGCCAGCAGCGCCCCAAACAGGGGTAAGAACACTGAAGCTTTCTTT.